This paragraph covers one TCR beta chain sequence. As handled by the study authors: Reference gene primer amplification yielded estimated nucleated cell counts. TCRdb's copy holds only in-frame clones and misses some; the assay was immunoSEQ multiplex PCR. That table is the source of V, J and clone size, and D and trimming were worked out from the DNA. Among roughly 170,000 clones listed, 86% were seen once. The sample belongs to a study of blood T cell repertoires in COVID-19. Overall study: There were acute and convalescent COVID-19 samples, and they came from the United States, Italy and Spain. T cells, B-cell-depleted T cells, or PBMCs supplied cDNA or gDNA.

This CDR3 is built from 16 residues. In germline, CDR1 is LNHDA, CDR2 SQIVND (reference sequence). The junction had 6 bases not matched to a gene; V was cut back by 4 bases and J by 2 bases. V usage is TRBV19 and J usage is TRBJ1-2; TRBD1 aligns across 11 bases. This TCR was recovered from a man between 65 and 79 years old with active or convalescent COVID-19. The sequenced sample consisted of peripheral blood. CDR3 bases: TGTGCCAGTAGTACCCGAGGGACAGGGGGGAACTATGGCTACACCTTC. Translated, it gives CASSTRGTGGNYGYTF. Supplemented by reference TRBV19 and TRBJ1-2, the full variable domain reads DGGITQSPKYLFRKEGQNVTLSCEQNLNHDAMYWYRQDPGQGLRLIYYSQIVNDFQKGDIAEGYSVSREKKESFPLTVTSAQKNPTAFYLCASSTRGTGGNYGYTFGSGTRLTVV.